Each of the 19 T cell receptor beta chains below was sequenced from the same sample in a study of beta chain features in type 1 diabetes. Broader study findings: TCRB CDR3 length was moderately but significantly reduced in all four CD4+ subsets of Type 1 diabetes patients.

No antigen has been assigned to these receptors. The investigators reverse transcribed all of the isolated RNA, so they sequenced expressed TCRB transcripts. Measured with immunoSEQ multiplex PCR; TCRdb has only the in-frame clones, and not every one. The sample yields about 240,000 clones, over 11% seen once. The sequencing sample was made of naive CD4+ T cells from blood. All receptors derive from a man aged 30 to 45 with type 1 diabetes.

This clone has just a few counts. V is TRBV30 and J is TRBJ1-4, with D possibly being TRBD1 (5 bases). V lost 0 bases and J 6 bases, leaving 17 bases between the germline ends. Looked up from germline, CDR1 is GTSNPN and CDR2 is SVGIG (reference sequence). The CDR3 is 16 residues long. The CDR3 region has the DNA TGTGCCTGGAGTGTAGGGGCTCGGTCTAGAGATGAAAAACTGTTTTTT. It is translated as CAWSVGARSRDEKLFF.

CDR3 DNA: TGTGCCAGTATGGAGGGGATAAATCAGCCCCAGCATTTT. Translated: CASMEGINQPQHF. The chain recombines TRBV19 with TRBJ1-5; possibly TRBD1 for D (5 bases). The CDR3 consists of 13 residues. From germline, CDR1 is LNHDA and CDR2 SQIVND (reference sequence). Trimming left V 7 bases short and J 4 bases short, with 11 bases between.

Remarks on this clone: Sequence at one end of the junction differs from germline and may be a read error. V is TRBV7-9 and J is TRBJ2-3; maybe TRBD1 (6 bases). The CDR3 covers 16 residues. CDR1 SEHNR and CDR2 FQNEAQ come from the germline V gene (reference sequence). The CDR3 DNA is TGTGCCAGCACCTTAACGCGGCAGGGGCCAACAGATACGCAGTATTTT. Translated, it gives CASTLTRQGPTDTQYF.

The rearrangement links TRBV2 to TRBJ1-1; weak D call: TRBD1 (5 bases). Germline loops: CDR1 SNHLY, CDR2 FYNNEI. The ends were cut back, 3 bases at V and 5 bases at J, with 10 bases in the middle. The CDR3 contains 13 residues. CDR3 protein: CASSEGLGTEAFF. Written as DNA, the CDR3 is TGTGCCAGCAGTGAGGGGCTAGGGACTGAAGCTTTCTTT. Together with reference TRBV2 and TRBJ1-1, the CDR3 gives the full variable domain: EPEVTQTPSHQVTQMGQEVILRCVPISNHLYFYWYRQILGQKVEFLVSFYNNEISEKSEIFDDQFSVERPDGSNFTLKIRSTKLEDSAMYFCASSEGLGTEAFFGQGTRLTVV.

The chain has TRBV5-1 and TRBJ1-2, with D unresolved. This CDR3 has 15 residues. Deletions cut 4 bases from V and 2 bases from J, with 15 bases between. Per germline, CDR1 SGHRS and CDR2 YFSETQ. The CDR3 here is CASSLGSRGNYGYTF. As DNA, the CDR3 is TGCGCCAGCAGCCTTGGATCCCGGGGAAACTATGGCTACACCTTC.

This clone was picked up a small number of times. This rearrangement joins TRBV6-5 to TRBJ1-2; 9 bases are shared with TRBD1. The length of the CDR3 is 14 residues. Per the germline V gene, CDR1 is MNHEY and CDR2 is SVGAGI. V shed 5 bases and J 8 bases; nucleotides not matched to a gene: 9. The CDR3 protein is CASSNRDRASGYTF. The CDR3 DNA reads as TGTGCCAGCAGTAACCGGGACAGGGCCTCAGGCTACACCTTC.

The genes are TRBV15 and TRBJ1-2; a possible D gene is TRBD1 (6 bases). This CDR3 region has 14 residues. The ends were cut back, 1 base at V and 2 bases at J, with 8 bases in the middle. CDR1 LNHNV and CDR2 YYDKDF come from the germline V gene (reference sequence). DNA of the CDR3: TGTGCCACCAGCAGAGCAGACAGGAACTATGGCTACACCTTC. Residues: CATSRADRNYGYTF.

The chain links TRBV9 to TRBJ1-6; no clear D. CDR1 is SGDLS and CDR2 is YYNGEE in the germline V gene. This CDR3 has 15 amino acids. Trimming took 0 bases from V and 10 from J, leaving 14 bases between them. The CDR3 coding sequence is TGTGCCAGCAGCGTAGACGATGGGAGGCAATCACCCCTCCACTTT. Translating gives CASSVDDGRQSPLHF.

This clone appeared a few times. The chain has TRBV29-1 and TRBJ2-1; D is unclear. Trimming removed 3 bases at V and 4 bases at J, with 10 bases between. Germline assignment: CDR1 SQVTM and CDR2 ANQGSEA. The CDR3 is made up of 13 amino acids. The chain's CDR3 is CSVDSISYNEQFF. CDR3 in DNA: TGCAGCGTTGACTCTATTTCTTACAATGAGCAGTTCTTC.

This clone was seen a few times. The chain has TRBV5-1 and TRBJ2-3, with TRBD2 matching over 11 bases. Trimming took 3 bases from V and 6 from J; bases not matched to a gene: 6. This CDR3 contains 15 residues. Germline V lookup: CDR1 SGHRS, CDR2 YFSETQ. The CDR3 nucleotides read TGCGCCAGCAGCTACTCCGGGACTAGCGGTGATACGCAGTATTTT. This translates into CASSYSGTSGDTQYF.

This clone was observed a few times. This chain links TRBV14 with TRBJ2-7, with D unclear. CDR3 length: 13 residues. Germline V gene sequence: CDR1 SGHDN, CDR2 FVKESK. V was shortened by 4 bases and J by 3 bases, with 10 bases between the two germline ends. The CDR3 is CASSRLQFYEQYF. The CDR3 nucleotides are TGTGCCAGCAGCCGCTTACAGTTCTACGAGCAGTACTTC.

This chain uses TRBV5-6 with TRBJ2-7, with 8 bases that match TRBD1. Per the germline V gene, CDR1 is SGHDT and CDR2 is YYEEEE. The CDR3 has 14 amino acids. With V trimmed by 4 bases and J by 5 bases, 8 bases remained unmatched. CDR3 sequence reads: CASSGRTGSHEQYF. In nucleotides, the CDR3 is TGTGCCAGCAGCGGCCGGACAGGGAGCCACGAGCAGTACTTC.

V is TRBV2 and J is TRBJ1-3, with 10 bases identical to TRBD1. The junction had 13 bases not matched to a gene; V was cut back by 4 bases and J by 4 bases. Germline values: CDR1 SNHLY, CDR2 FYNNEI. The CDR3 length is 18 residues. The CDR3 sequence: CASSALGGQGVFGNTIYF. The CDR3, as DNA: TGTGCCAGCAGTGCCCTGGGCGGACAGGGGGTCTTCGGAAACACCATATATTTT.

This clone showed up just a few times. The chain links TRBV19 to TRBJ1-4; D is uncertain. The V gene's germline CDR1 is LNHDA and CDR2 SQIVND (reference sequence). This CDR3 comprises 13 residues. V lost 5 bases, J lost 8 bases, and 12 bases lay in between. The DNA of the CDR3 is TGTGCCAGTAGTGGAGGTCTGGGGGAAAAACTGTTTTTT. It translates to CASSGGLGEKLFF.

In nucleotides, the CDR3 is TGTGCCATCAGTCACAGCTCTGGAAACACCATATATTTT. Its protein is CAISHSSGNTIYF. The V gene is TRBV10-3, the J gene TRBJ1-3; D remains unclear. Per the germline V gene, CDR1 is ENHRY and CDR2 is SYGVKD. This CDR3 has 13 residues. The V end lost 5 bases, the J end lost 0 bases, and 5 bases lay between the germline ends.

This clone was detected a few times. The chain links TRBV13 to TRBJ1-4; TRBD1 matches at 9 bases. The CDR3 spans 18 residues. Germline trimming cut 6 bases from V and 5 bases from J; bases unmatched to any gene: 16. Germline V gene sequence: CDR1 PRHDT, CDR2 FYEKMQ (reference sequence). The CDR3 nucleotides are TGTGCCAGCAGTCTTATCCCGGGACAGGGTCTGGGGAATGAAAAACTGTTTTTT. Protein: CASSLIPGQGLGNEKLFF.

This clone was recorded a few times. The chain carries TRBV7-9 and TRBJ1-2; unclear D gene. The CDR3 is 13 amino acids. V was shortened by 0 bases and J by 4 bases, with 6 bases between the two germline ends. Germline CDR1 reads SEHNR; CDR2 reads FQNEAQ (reference sequence). The CDR3 loop reads CASSLAEPYGYTF. The CDR3 region has the DNA TGTGCCAGCAGCTTAGCGGAGCCCTATGGCTACACCTTC.

The V gene is TRBV2, the J gene TRBJ2-6; D may be TRBD2 (5 bases). Germline CDR1 SNHLY, CDR2 FYNNEI. CDR3 length: 14 amino acids. Trimming left V 8 bases short and J 4 bases short, with 12 bases between. The CDR3 coding sequence is TGTGCCAGCCGAGGGCCACGGGGGGCCAACGTCCTGACTTTC. This codes for CASRGPRGANVLTF.

This clone was detected only a few times. The CDR3 bases are TGCGCCAGCAGCCAAGGACAGGGTTCGAATCAGCCCCAGCATTTT. It encodes CASSQGQGSNQPQHF. The V gene is TRBV4-1, the J gene TRBJ1-5; TRBD1 matches at 7 bases. Trimming cost V 1 base and J 4 bases; bases outside gene matches: 4. The CDR3 consists of 15 residues. CDR1 is MGHRA, CDR2 YSYEKL, per germline.